These 21 T cell receptor beta chains came from one sample sequenced in a study of OX40 agonist ivuxolimab in advanced cancers. Profiled with immunoSEQ multiplex PCR; TCRdb holds only in-frame clones, not every one. The table shows under 150,000 clones, with more than 85% occurring only once. Sequencing used CD4+ or CD8+ T cells sorted from blood, obtained in a trial of the OX40 agonist ivuxolimab. Receptors were obtained from an adult with an advanced solid tumor such as melanoma, head and neck, liver or kidney cancer.

This chain connects TRBV6-5 to TRBJ2-5, with D possibly being TRBD2 (5 bases). The CDR3 totals 14 residues. Germline V lookup: CDR1 MNHEY, CDR2 SVGAGI. Trimming shortened V by 7 bases and J by 9 bases, and 21 bases separated the two germline ends. DNA for the CDR3: TGTGCCAGCACCCCCCTGCGAGGGTCGGAGGCCCAGTACTTC. Residues: CASTPLRGSEAQYF.

The chain uses TRBV7-2 and TRBJ2-1; 7 bases map to TRBD1. Germline values: CDR1 SGHTA, CDR2 FQGNSA. V shed 5 bases and J 5 bases; nucleotides not matched to a gene: 6. This CDR3 comprises 14 residues. The CDR3 loop reads CASSPRQGNNEQFF. In DNA form, the CDR3 reads TGTGCCAGCAGCCCCCGACAGGGCAACAATGAGCAGTTCTTC.

The rearrangement uses TRBV7-3 and TRBJ2-5; a possible D gene is TRBD1 (6 bases). V was trimmed by 2 bases and J by 4 bases, leaving 14 bases between them. CDR1 is SGHTA and CDR2 is FQGTGA in the germline V gene. The CDR3 spans 15 residues. The CDR3, as DNA: TGTGCCAGCAGCTTAGATTACAGGGTCGGAGAGACCCAGTACTTC. It encodes CASSLDYRVGETQYF. Full variable domain (remainder filled in from reference TRBV7-3 and TRBJ2-5): GAGVSQTPSNKVTEKGKYVELRCDPISGHTALYWYRQSLGQGPEFLIYFQGTGAADDSGLPNDRFFAVRPEGSVSTLKIQRTERGDSAVYLCASSLDYRVGETQYFGPGTRLLVL.

The chain combines TRBV27 with TRBJ2-1; D possibly corresponds to TRBD2 (6 bases). The germline CDR1 and CDR2 sequences are MNHEY and SMNVEV (reference sequence). The CDR3 loop spans 13 amino acids. Trimming stripped 5 bases from V and 4 bases from J, with 9 bases between. This chain's CDR3 is CASSPAGYNEQFF. As DNA, the CDR3 is TGTGCCAGCAGTCCGGCGGGATACAATGAGCAGTTCTTC.

The chain carries TRBV14 and TRBJ2-7; TRBD1 is a possible D gene (6 bases). The germline V and J ends were trimmed by 5 bases and 2 bases, with 10 bases remaining between them. The germline CDR1 and CDR2 sequences are SGHDN and FVKESK. The CDR3 length is 13 residues. CDR3 loop: CASSLQGAYEQYF. CDR3 DNA sequence: TGTGCCAGCAGCTTACAGGGAGCCTACGAGCAGTACTTC.

This chain joins TRBV28 and TRBJ2-1, with 11 bases matching TRBD2. From germline, CDR1 is MDHEN and CDR2 SYDVKM. V dropped 0 bases and J dropped 6; count of bases not matched to a gene: 4. This CDR3 has 16 amino acids. CDR3 bases: TGTGCCAGCAGTTTATGGCCTAGCGGGAGGTCCAATGAGCAGTTCTTC. Protein sequence: CASSLWPSGRSNEQFF.

The gene calls are TRBV19 and TRBJ1-4; TRBD1 agrees at 7 bases. Germline values: CDR1 LNHDA, CDR2 SQIVND (reference sequence). There are 13 residues in the CDR3. The V and J ends lost 8 bases and 8 bases, in that order; junction bases with no gene match: 8. The CDR3 nucleotides read TGTGCCAGTGCCCGACAGGGTGACGAAAAACTGTTTTTT. Translated, it gives CASARQGDEKLFF.

V is TRBV9 and J is TRBJ1-2; weak D call: TRBD1 (5 bases). Trimming removed 4 bases from V and 10 bases from J, with 14 bases in between. This CDR3 spans 12 amino acids. Germline-derived CDR1 and CDR2 are SGDLS and YYNGEE. CDR3 bases: TGTGCCAGCAGCACTCTCGACAGATCCTACACCTTC. This translates into CASSTLDRSYTF.

The chain uses TRBV12-5 and TRBJ1-1, with D possibly TRBD1 on 5 matching bases. The CDR3 is 14 residues long. The V end lost 4 bases, the J end lost 0 bases, and 9 bases lay between the germline ends. CDR1 is LGHNT, CDR2 FRNRAP, per germline. The CDR3 here is CASGSGLLNTEAFF. For the CDR3, the DNA is TGTGCTAGTGGTTCGGGGCTGTTGAACACTGAAGCTTTCTTT.

This chain connects TRBV27 to TRBJ2-7; a weak D match, TRBD2 (6 bases). In germline, CDR1 is MNHEY, CDR2 SMNVEV (reference sequence). The CDR3 extends over 15 amino acids. V was clipped by 5 bases and J by 1 base, with 15 bases between them. The CDR3: CASSPPGEASYEQYF. The CDR3 DNA reads TGTGCCAGCAGTCCCCCGGGGGAGGCTTCCTACGAGCAGTACTTC.

The V and J genes are TRBV30 and TRBJ2-1; TRBD2 agrees at 11 bases. The CDR3 has 15 residues. CDR1 is GTSNPN, CDR2 SVGIG, per germline (reference sequence). Unmatched junction bases numbered 15, after V lost 5 bases and J lost 12 bases. The CDR3 loop is CAWEGGSGRAEGQFF. The DNA for the CDR3 is TGTGCCTGGGAGGGGGGTAGCGGGAGGGCCGAGGGGCAGTTCTTC.

V and J are TRBV25-1 and TRBJ2-7, with a weak D call TRBD1 (7 bases). The CDR3 has 15 residues. Germline V lookup: CDR1 MGHDK, CDR2 SYGVNS. The ends were cut back, 4 bases at V and 2 bases at J, with 15 bases in the middle. CDR3 DNA: TGTGCCAGCAGTGCCCGGCGGGACAGACCCTACGAGCAGTACTTC. This gives the protein CASSARRDRPYEQYF.

This chain connects TRBV5-1 to TRBJ1-5; 10 bases line up with TRBD1. With V trimmed by 3 bases and J by 5 bases, 5 bases remained unmatched. Germline CDR1 and CDR2: SGHRS and YFSETQ. The CDR3 totals 15 residues. Here the CDR3 reads CASSWAGTGDQPQHF. Here the CDR3 DNA reads TGCGCCAGCAGCTGGGCCGGGACAGGGGATCAGCCCCAGCATTTT. Full variable domain (outside the CDR3, taken from reference TRBV5-1 and TRBJ1-5): KAGVTQTPRYLIKTRGQQVTLSCSPISGHRSVSWYQQTPGQGLQFLFEYFSETQRNKGNFPGRFSGRQFSNSRSEMNVSTLELGDSALYLCASSWAGTGDQPQHFGDGTRLSIL.

Only one count was recorded for this clone. The chain is built from TRBV5-4 and TRBJ1-4, with 8 bases aligning to TRBD1. Germline values: CDR1 SGHNT, CDR2 YYREEE (reference sequence). With V trimmed by 2 bases and J by 3 bases, 3 bases remained unmatched. CDR3 length equals 15 residues. CDR3 coding DNA: TGTGCCAGCAGCTTTGGGGACAGGTCTAATGAAAAACTGTTTTTT. The encoded protein is CASSFGDRSNEKLFF.

A single count supports this clone. The chain links TRBV29-1 to TRBJ2-5; TRBD2 matches at 11 bases. The CDR3 runs to 15 residues. Germline trimming cut 6 bases from V and 1 base from J; bases unmatched to any gene: 7. Germline V CDR1 and CDR2: SQVTM, ANQGSEA. In DNA, the CDR3 is TGCAGCGTGACTCTTCTAGCGGGGGGCCAAGAGACCCAGTACTTC. As protein: CSVTLLAGGQETQYF.

J is TRBJ1-2 and V is TRBV14; 7 bases agree with TRBD1. The J segment lost 1 base and the V segment lost 5 bases, leaving 13 bases of the junction unmatched. Germline loops: CDR1 SGHDN, CDR2 FVKESK. CDR3 length equals 17 residues. The CDR3 bases are TGTGCCAGCAGCGGGGGGGAAAGTCGACAGGGTAACTATGGCTACACCTTC. This encodes CASSGGESRQGNYGYTF.

The chain uses TRBV5-1 and TRBJ2-7; the D is unclear. The CDR3 sequence is 12 residues long. Per the germline V gene, CDR1 is SGHRS and CDR2 is YFSETQ. The V end lost 2 bases, the J end lost 7 bases, and 10 bases lay between the germline ends. In DNA form, the CDR3 reads TGCGCCAGCAGCTTCGACCGGTGGGAGCAGTACTTC. Its translation is CASSFDRWEQYF.

V is TRBV18 and J is TRBJ1-5, with 9 bases lining up with TRBD1. This CDR3 is built from 15 residues. Germline V gene lookup returns CDR1 KGHSH and CDR2 LQKENI. V was clipped by 3 bases and J by 2 bases; unmatched bases: 2. Written as DNA, the CDR3 is TGTGCCAGCTCACCTTGGACAGGGGGCAATCAGCCCCAGCATTTT. This encodes CASSPWTGGNQPQHF.

J is TRBJ1-1 and V is TRBV27; D possibly corresponds to TRBD1 (6 bases). V shed 6 bases and J shed 5 bases, with 19 bases lying between them. Germline CDR1 and CDR2: MNHEY and SMNVEV (reference sequence). The CDR3 runs 15 residues. The CDR3 loop is CASSLVSGGWTEAFF. The CDR3 DNA reads as TGTGCCAGCAGCCTAGTATCGGGGGGCTGGACTGAAGCTTTCTTT.

The CDR3 sequence: CASSSLTSGGYEQYF. The DNA of the CDR3 is TGTGCCAGCAGTTCCCTAACCTCGGGGGGGTACGAGCAGTACTTC. The chain has TRBV27 and TRBJ2-7, with 8 bases aligning to TRBD2. Germline CDR1 reads MNHEY; CDR2 reads SMNVEV (reference sequence). The trim removed 4 bases at V and 4 bases at J, leaving 9 bases unmatched. The CDR3 spans 15 residues.

This clone was seen only once. V usage is TRBV5-6 and J usage is TRBJ1-5; tentative D call: TRBD1 (6 bases). The CDR3 sequence is 13 residues long. V was trimmed by 4 bases and J by 7 bases, leaving 12 bases between them. Per the germline V gene, CDR1 is SGHDT and CDR2 is YYEEEE. DNA for the CDR3: TGTGCCAGCAGCACACAGGGAGGACAGCCCCAGCATTTT. It yields the protein CASSTQGGQPQHF.